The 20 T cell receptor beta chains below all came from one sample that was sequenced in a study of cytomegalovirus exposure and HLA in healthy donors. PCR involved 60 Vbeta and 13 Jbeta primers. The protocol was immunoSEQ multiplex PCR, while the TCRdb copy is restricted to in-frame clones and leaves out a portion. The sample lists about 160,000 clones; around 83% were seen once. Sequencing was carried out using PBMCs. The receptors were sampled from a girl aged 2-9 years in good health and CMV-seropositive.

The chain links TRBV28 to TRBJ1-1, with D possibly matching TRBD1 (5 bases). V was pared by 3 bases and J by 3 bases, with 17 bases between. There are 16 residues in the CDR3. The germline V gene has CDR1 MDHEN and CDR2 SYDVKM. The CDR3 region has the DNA TGTGCCAGCAGTTTGTCCCCGACAGAGGTTGACACTGAAGCTTTCTTT. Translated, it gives CASSLSPTEVDTEAFF.

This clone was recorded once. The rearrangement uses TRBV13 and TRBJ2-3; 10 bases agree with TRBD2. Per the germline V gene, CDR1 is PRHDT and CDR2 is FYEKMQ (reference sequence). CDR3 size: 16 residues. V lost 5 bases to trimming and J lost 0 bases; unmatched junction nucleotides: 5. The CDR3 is CASSLSSGRSTDTQYF. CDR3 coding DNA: TGTGCCAGCAGCCTCTCTAGCGGGAGAAGCACAGATACGCAGTATTTT. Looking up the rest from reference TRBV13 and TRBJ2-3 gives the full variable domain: AAGVIQSPRHLIKEKRETATLKCYPIPRHDTVYWYQQGPGQDPQFLISFYEKMQSDKGSIPDRFSAQQFSDYHSELNMSSLELGDSALYFCASSLSSGRSTDTQYFGPGTRLTVL.

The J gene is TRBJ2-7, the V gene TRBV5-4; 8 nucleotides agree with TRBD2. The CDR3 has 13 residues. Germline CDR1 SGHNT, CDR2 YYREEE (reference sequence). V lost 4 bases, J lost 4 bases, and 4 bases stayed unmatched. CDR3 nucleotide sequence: TGTGCCAGCAGCGACGGGACTAGATACGAGCAGTACTTC. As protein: CASSDGTRYEQYF.

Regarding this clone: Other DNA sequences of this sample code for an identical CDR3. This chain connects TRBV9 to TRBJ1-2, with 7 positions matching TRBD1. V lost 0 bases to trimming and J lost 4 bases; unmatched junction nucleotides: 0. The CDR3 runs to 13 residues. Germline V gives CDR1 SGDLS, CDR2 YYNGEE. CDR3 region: CASSVAGGYGYTF. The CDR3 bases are TGTGCCAGCAGCGTAGCAGGGGGCTATGGCTACACCTTC.

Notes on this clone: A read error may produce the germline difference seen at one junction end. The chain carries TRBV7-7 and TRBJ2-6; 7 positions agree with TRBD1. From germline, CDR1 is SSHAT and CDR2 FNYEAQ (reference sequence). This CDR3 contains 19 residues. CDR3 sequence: CASTLGRQGPSSGANVLTF. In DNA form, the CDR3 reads TGTGCTAGCACCTTAGGCAGACAGGGACCTAGCTCTGGGGCCAACGTCCTGACTTTC.

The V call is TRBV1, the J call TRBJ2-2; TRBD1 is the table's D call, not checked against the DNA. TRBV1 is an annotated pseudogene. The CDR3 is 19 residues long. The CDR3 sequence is CTSSQAPGTGMPNTGELFF. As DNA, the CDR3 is TGCACCAGCAGCCAAGCCCCAGGAACAGGGATGCCGAACACCGGGGAGCTGTTTTTT.

CDR3 region: CASSLGTGAGNTIYF. The CDR3 DNA reads as TGTGCCAGCAGCCTCGGGACAGGAGCCGGAAACACCATATATTTT. The chain is built from TRBV7-9 and TRBJ1-3, with 8 bases fitting TRBD1. This CDR3 has 15 amino acids. Looked up from germline, CDR1 is SEHNR and CDR2 is FQNEAQ (reference sequence). The V and J ends lost 5 bases and 4 bases, in that order; junction bases with no gene match: 7.

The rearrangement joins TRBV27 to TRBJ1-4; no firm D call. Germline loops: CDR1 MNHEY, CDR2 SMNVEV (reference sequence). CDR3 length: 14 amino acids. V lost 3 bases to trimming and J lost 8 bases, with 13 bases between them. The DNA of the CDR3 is TGTGCCAGCAGTTTCAAATCCCCCAGGGAAAAACTGTTTTTT. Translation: CASSFKSPREKLFF.

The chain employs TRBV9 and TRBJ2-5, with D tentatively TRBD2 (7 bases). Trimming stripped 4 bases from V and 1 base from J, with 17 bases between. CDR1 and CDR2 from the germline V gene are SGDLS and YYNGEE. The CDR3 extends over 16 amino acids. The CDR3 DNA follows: TGTGCCAGCAGCCCGCGAGGGGGGGGCCCCCAAGAGACCCAGTACTTC. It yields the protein CASSPRGGGPQETQYF.

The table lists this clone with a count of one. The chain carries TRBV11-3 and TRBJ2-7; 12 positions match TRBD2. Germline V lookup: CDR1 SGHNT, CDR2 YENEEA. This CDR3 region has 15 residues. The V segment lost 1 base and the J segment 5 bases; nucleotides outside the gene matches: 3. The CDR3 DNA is TGTGCCAGCAGCTTAGGGACTAGCGGGAATCACGAGCAGTACTTC. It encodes CASSLGTSGNHEQYF.

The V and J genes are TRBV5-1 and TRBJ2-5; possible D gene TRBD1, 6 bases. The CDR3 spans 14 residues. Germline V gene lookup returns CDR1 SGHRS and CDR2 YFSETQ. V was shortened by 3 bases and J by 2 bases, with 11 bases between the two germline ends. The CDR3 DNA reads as TGCGCCAGCAGCTATGGACAGAGTCAAGAGACCCAGTACTTC. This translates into CASSYGQSQETQYF.

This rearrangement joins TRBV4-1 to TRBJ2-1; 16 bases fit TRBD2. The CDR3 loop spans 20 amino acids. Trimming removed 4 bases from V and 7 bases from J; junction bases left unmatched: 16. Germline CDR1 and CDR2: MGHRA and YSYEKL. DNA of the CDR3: TGCGCCAGCAGCCGACGTCCCGGGACTAGCGGGAGGGCCTCCTTGAATGAGCAGTTCTTC. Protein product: CASSRRPGTSGRASLNEQFF.

As DNA, the CDR3 is TGTGCCAGCAGTGGACTAGCGGGAGAGACAGATACGCAGTATTTT. Translated, it gives CASSGLAGETDTQYF. The V call is TRBV6-4, the J call TRBJ2-3; 12 positions agree with TRBD2. This CDR3 contains 15 residues. The V gene's germline CDR1 is MRHNA and CDR2 SNTAGT. V lost 4 bases to trimming and J lost 3 bases; unmatched junction nucleotides: 2.

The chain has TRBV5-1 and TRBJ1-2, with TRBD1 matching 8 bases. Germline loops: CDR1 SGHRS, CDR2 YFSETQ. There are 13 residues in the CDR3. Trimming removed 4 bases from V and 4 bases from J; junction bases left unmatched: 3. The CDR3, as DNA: TGCGCCAGCAGCCAGGGGGCAGGCTATGGCTACACCTTC. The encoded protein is CASSQGAGYGYTF.

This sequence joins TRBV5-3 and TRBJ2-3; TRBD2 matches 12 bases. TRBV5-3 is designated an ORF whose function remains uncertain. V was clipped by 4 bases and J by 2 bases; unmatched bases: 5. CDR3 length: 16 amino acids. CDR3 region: CARSVGLAGNTDTQYF. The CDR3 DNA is TGTGCCAGAAGCGTTGGACTAGCGGGAAACACAGATACGCAGTATTTT.

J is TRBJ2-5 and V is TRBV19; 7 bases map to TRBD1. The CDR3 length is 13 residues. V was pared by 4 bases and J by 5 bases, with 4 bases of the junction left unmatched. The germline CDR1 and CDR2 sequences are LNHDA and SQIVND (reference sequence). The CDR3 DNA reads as TGTGCCAGTAGTACGACAGGGCTGGAGACCCAGTACTTC. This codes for CASSTTGLETQYF.

The CDR3 DNA follows: TGCAGCGTTGAAGACGAGGGTAGCGGGAGGCTTGGGGAGACCCAGTACTTC. Protein: CSVEDEGSGRLGETQYF. The chain has TRBV29-1 and TRBJ2-5; 10 nucleotides align to TRBD2. V shed 0 bases and J 5 bases; nucleotides not matched to a gene: 12. The CDR3 contains 17 residues. CDR1 and CDR2 (germline): SQVTM, ANQGSEA.

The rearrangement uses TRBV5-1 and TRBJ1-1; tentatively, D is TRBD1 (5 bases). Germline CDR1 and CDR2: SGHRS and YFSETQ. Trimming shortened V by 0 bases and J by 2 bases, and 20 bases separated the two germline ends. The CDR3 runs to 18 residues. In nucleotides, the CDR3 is TGCGCCAGCAGCTTGGCCCCGCGTGGCAGGGTGACTAACACTGAAGCTTTCTTT. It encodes CASSLAPRGRVTNTEAFF.

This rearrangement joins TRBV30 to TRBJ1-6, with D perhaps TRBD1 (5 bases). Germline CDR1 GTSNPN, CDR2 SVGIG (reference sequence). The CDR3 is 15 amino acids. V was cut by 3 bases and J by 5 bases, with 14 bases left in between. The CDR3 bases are TGTGCCTGGAGCCAAGGGCAGGGAAATAATTCACCCCTCCACTTT. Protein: CAWSQGQGNNSPLHF. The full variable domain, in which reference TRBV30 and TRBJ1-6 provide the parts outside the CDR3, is SQTIHQWPATLVQPVGSPLSLECTVEGTSNPNLYWYRQAAGRGLQLLFYSVGIGQISSEVPQNLSASRPQDRQFILSSKKLLLSDSGFYLCAWSQGQGNNSPLHFGNGTRLTVT.

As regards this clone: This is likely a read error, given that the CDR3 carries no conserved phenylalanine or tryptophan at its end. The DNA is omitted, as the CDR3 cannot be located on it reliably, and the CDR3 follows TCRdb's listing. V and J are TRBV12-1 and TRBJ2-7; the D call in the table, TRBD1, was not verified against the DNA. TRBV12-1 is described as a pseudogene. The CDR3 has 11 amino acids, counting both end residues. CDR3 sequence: CASSFRTSAVL.